The 3 T cell receptor beta chains listed next were all sequenced from one sample in a study of shared clonotypes between healthy human individuals (dated by TCRdb to the early 2020s). The method behind the library was the immunoSEQ multiplex PCR assay. This is the immuneACCESS table as TCRdb keeps it, with only in-frame sequences that have V and J called. A part of the clones is gone; compared with another copy, unresolved V genes explain less than half, and the rest is unexplained. The sample table shows 2 million to 2.5 million clones, and 80% to 95% are seen once. The ten largest clones take up 0.39% of the sample. Material: naive CD4+ T cells from PBMCs. In the paper's terms, the cell subset or site label means: CD45RA+ positively selected. Receptor source: a man aged 18-30 years in good health. Some clones in this sample may be carry-over from other donors' samples.

This clone was found once. The chain couples TRBV30 to TRBJ1-4; 7 nucleotides line up with TRBD1. CDR3 size: 14 residues. Germline assignment: CDR1 GTSNPN and CDR2 SVGIG (reference sequence). Losses at the gene ends were 0 bases for V and 10 bases for J; bases not matched to a gene: 8. CDR3 protein: CAWSVQGSRSKLFF. In DNA form, the CDR3 reads TGTGCCTGGAGTGTACAGGGGAGTAGGTCAAAACTGTTTTTT.

The J gene is TRBJ1-5, the V gene TRBV6-1, with TRBD1 matching 8 bases. Trimming took 4 bases from V and 2 from J; bases not matched to a gene: 1. The germline CDR1 and CDR2 sequences are MNHNS and SASEGT. The CDR3 is 14 residues long. The CDR3 DNA follows: TGTGCCAGCAGTGCAGGGGGCGGCAATCAGCCCCAGCATTTT. It yields the protein CASSAGGGNQPQHF.

The rearrangement uses TRBV9 and TRBJ2-5, with 12 bases identical to TRBD2. The CDR3 sequence is 17 residues long. CDR1 and CDR2 (germline): SGDLS, YYNGEE. The ends lost 1 base at V and 5 bases at J; junction bases unmatched: 9. The CDR3 is CASSVSPSGRARETQYF. In DNA, the CDR3 is TGTGCCAGCAGCGTATCCCCTAGCGGGAGGGCCCGGGAGACCCAGTACTTC. Drawing the rest from reference TRBV9 and TRBJ2-5, the complete variable domain is DSGVTQTPKHLITATGQRVTLRCSPRSGDLSVYWYQQSLDQGLQFLIQYYNGEERAKGNILERFSAQQFPDLHSELNLSSLELGDSALYFCASSVSPSGRARETQYFGPGTRLLVL.